These T cell receptor beta chains were read from a single sample in a study of blood T cell repertoires in COVID-19. Measured with immunoSEQ multiplex PCR; TCRdb has only the in-frame clones, and not every one. The sample includes some 27,000 clones, around 88% of them seen just once. Sequenced sample: peripheral blood. Source of these receptors: a human donor in a cohort sampled during active COVID-19. Each CDR3 is given with its conserved first and last residue. Fields, in order: J gene, V gene, clone size, CDR3 length, D gene, CDR3 DNA, CDR3 protein. The D gene is left open where the match is weak. A row's size may be missing; if present it is once, few, many or a size class.

>TRBJ1-2|TRBV5-4|.|15|.
TGTGCCAGCAGCTTGGGGGTGGACGGGACATCAGGCTACACCTTC
CASSLGVDGTSGYTF
>TRBJ1-1|TRBV10-3|.|13|TRBD1
TGTGCCATCAGTGAGTCTGACAGGGGGCGAGCTTTCTTT
CAISESDRGRAFF
>TRBJ2-1|TRBV4-1|.|15|TRBD2
TGCGCCAGCAGCCAAGCGCGGGAGCCCTACAATGAGCAGTTCTTC
CASSQAREPYNEQFF
>TRBJ2-7|TRBV19|.|14|TRBD2
TGTGCCAGTAGTATCGGGACTAGGACCTACGAGCAGTACTTC
CASSIGTRTYEQYF
>TRBJ2-3|TRBV29-1|.|17|TRBD1
TGCAGCGTTGAAATTACCGTACAGGGGGCGTTGACAGATACGCAGTATTTT
CSVEITVQGALTDTQYF
>TRBJ1-3|TRBV5-5|.|11|.
TGTGCCAGCAGCCCCGGGTACACCATATATTTT
CASSPGYTIYF
>TRBJ2-1|TRBV4-1|.|16|TRBD2
TGCGCCAGCAGCCAAGTTGGTGACACGGGGGGCAATGAGCAGTTCTTC
CASSQVGDTGGNEQFF
>TRBJ2-2|TRBV18|few|14|.
TGTGCCAGCTCACGGACACTTTACACCGGGGAGCTGTTTTTT
CASSRTLYTGELFF
>TRBJ1-2|TRBV21-1|few|15|.
TGTGCCAGCAGCGGCGGCAGAGACAGGAGAGATGGCTACACCTTC
CASSGGRDRRDGYTF
>TRBJ2-1|TRBV18|.|12|.
TGTGCCAGCTCACCGGGGCATAATGAGCAGTTCTTC
CASSPGHNEQFF
>TRBJ2-1|TRBV7-8|once|16|TRBD2
TGTGCCAGCAGCTTAGCGGCTAGCGGGCACCGGAGGGAGCAGTTCTTC
CASSLAASGHRREQFF
>TRBJ2-1|TRBV19|.|16|TRBD2
TGTGCCAGTAGCCCCCGGGGTAGCGGGGGTTTAAATGAGCAGTTCTTC
CASSPRGSGGLNEQFF
>TRBJ2-7|TRBV11-2|.|15|.
TGTGCCAGCAGCCAAGGACAGCAGTCATTCTACGAGCAGTACTTC
CASSQGQQSFYEQYF
>TRBJ1-5|TRBV6-5|once|13|.
TGTGCCAGCAGTCGAGAACCCAGGCAGCCCCAGCATTTT
CASSREPRQPQHF
>TRBJ2-1|TRBV24-1|few|16|.
TGTGCCACCAGTGATAGCGGTCCCGCCTCGTACAATGAGCAGTTCTTC
CATSDSGPASYNEQFF
>TRBJ1-1|TRBV27|.|11|.
TGTGCCAGCGGAGGGGGGGTGACGGCTTTCTTT
CASGGGVTAFF
>TRBJ2-1|TRBV5-1|.|16|TRBD2
TGCGCCAGCAGCCCCCCGGCTAGCGGGATCGGTAATGAGCAGTTCTTC
CASSPPASGIGNEQFF
>TRBJ1-2|TRBV5-1|.|14|.
TGCGCCAGCAGCTCGGGACAAGGAAGTTCTGGCTACACCTTC
CASSSGQGSSGYTF
>TRBJ1-1|TRBV6-2/TRBV6-3|.|17|.
TGTGCCAGCAGCCTTTGGGGCGCAACCTTTGGGAACACTGAAGCTTTCTTT
CASSLWGATFGNTEAFF
>TRBJ1-3|TRBV6-1|.|13|.
TGTGCCAGCAGTGATGGGCAGGGAAACACCATATATTTT
CASSDGQGNTIYF
>TRBJ1-5|TRBV2|few|14|TRBD1
TGTGCCAGCAGTGAAACCAGGGGGCTTCAGCCCCAGCATTTT
CASSETRGLQPQHF
>TRBJ2-2|TRBV7-2|.|15|.
TGTGCCAGCAGCGTAGACAGGCGGAACACCGGGGAGCTGTTTTTT
CASSVDRRNTGELFF
>TRBJ2-3|TRBV2|.|15|TRBD2
TGTGCCAGCAGCGTGGGACTAGCGGGCACAGATACGCAGTATTTT
CASSVGLAGTDTQYF
>TRBJ2-6|TRBV9|.|19|TRBD1
TGTGCCAGCAGCGACCGGGACAGGGGGCTGGCCTCTGGGGCCAACGTCCTGACTTTC
CASSDRDRGLASGANVLTF
>TRBJ2-5|TRBV9|.|13|.
TGTGCCAGCAGCGTAGAGGGGCGAGAGACCCAGTACTTC
CASSVEGRETQYF
>TRBJ1-1|TRBV2|.|14|.
TGTGCCAGCACCACCCCCCAGGTGAACACTGAAGCTTTCTTT
CASTTPQVNTEAFF
>TRBJ2-7|TRBV9|.|15|TRBD1
TGTGCCAGCAGCGTAGGGGACAGGGGAGGATACGAGCAGTACTTC
CASSVGDRGGYEQYF
>TRBJ1-4|TRBV6-5|.|15|TRBD1
TGTGCCAGCAGTTCCGAGGGGGCTGCTAATGAAAAACTGTTTTTT
CASSSEGAANEKLFF
>TRBJ2-2|TRBV5-6|.|15|.
TGTGCCAGCAGCTTGGGACTATCACTCACCGGGGAGCTGTTTTTT
CASSLGLSLTGELFF
>TRBJ1-5|TRBV6-5|.|15|.
TGTGCCAGCAGTTACTCATCCAGGGGAAATCAGCCCCAGCATTTT
CASSYSSRGNQPQHF
>TRBJ2-5|TRBV5-1|.|14|TRBD1
TGCGCCAGCAGGACGGGACAGCTCCAAGAGACCCAGTACTTC
CASRTGQLQETQYF